A single TCR beta chain is shown here with its context. The data were obtained in a study of blood T cell repertoires in COVID-19. Overall study context: Collection of acute and convalescent COVID-19 samples took place in the United States, Italy and Spain.

Shortly before study entry, within 2 weeks, exposed participants had met a COVID-19 case. The CDR3 contains 15 residues. Germline assignment: CDR1 SGHRS and CDR2 YFSETQ. Trimming took 3 bases from V and 4 from J, leaving 14 bases between them. In the authors' workflow: From reference gene primer amplification, estimates of nucleated cell counts were derived. Libraries were prepared by immunoSEQ multiplex PCR; TCRdb keeps only in-frame clonotypes and omits some of them. That table is the source of V, J and clone size, and D and trimming were worked out from the DNA. The table lists under 250,000 clones, over 75% of them singletons.

The sample consisted of PBMCs or T cells enriched from blood (not recorded which). V gene TRBV5-1 combines with J gene TRBJ2-1; D is unresolved. The receptor was isolated from a young woman who had been exposed to COVID-19. The CDR3 protein is CASSSLEHAYNEQFF. The CDR3 DNA is TGCGCCAGCAGCTCCCTAGAGCATGCTTACAATGAGCAGTTCTTC.